This T cell receptor (beta chain) was sequenced for a study of CD8+ T cells in alopecia areata. Study details: Treated patients took oral tofacitinib at 5 to 10 mg twice daily. Study conclusions and caveats: Tofacitinib delivered significant drops in scalp clonality and in expanded CD8+ clones among the top 100. Sequencing of scalp tissue also captures the resident alphabeta T cells of normal skin.

This clone was counted only a few times. Its antigen is undetermined. Described treatment: oral pan-JAK inhibitor, 5-10 mg twice daily. RNA extraction and reverse transcription yielded cDNA as sequencing template. Clones were read by immunoSEQ multiplex PCR, and TCRdb kept only the in-frame ones, dropping some. The repertoire holds about 210,000 clones, with roughly two fifths as singletons. Between the trimmed V and J ends, which lost 6 bases and 1 base, there was a span of 13 bases. The germline CDR1 and CDR2 sequences are SQVTM and ANQGSEA. CDR3 size: 14 residues. The V gene is TRBV29-1, the J gene TRBJ2-1; possibly TRBD2 for D (5 bases). The source material was CD4+ T cells sorted from blood, sampled at approximately week 34, from a patient treated with tofacitinib. The TCR originated in a human donor with alopecia areata. CDR3 nucleotides: TGCAGCGTGGGAGCTGGTGGATCCTACAATGAGCAGTTCTTC. This sequence encodes CSVGAGGSYNEQFF.